Below, 14 T cell receptor beta chains from the same sample are listed, as sequenced in a study of T cell repertoires and leukemia-associated antigens. Antigen specificity for these receptors is unknown. TCRdb reanalysed the 5' RACE reads using MiXCR and keeps one entry per CDR3 protein. The table shows 14,000 or so distinct CDR3 sequences, with approximately 37% occurring only once. The sample was CD3+ T cells sorted from blood and cultured. All receptors come from a female donor in good health.

As to this clonotype: It may be a read error: a sequence one base away is much more abundant. The rearrangement joins TRBV19 to TRBJ2-5; D is possibly TRBD1 or TRBD2 (5 bases each). Germline V CDR1 and CDR2: LNHDA, SQIVND (reference sequence). There are 14 residues in the CDR3. This CDR3 reads CASSQAGTQEAQYF. The CDR3 nucleotides read TGTGCCAGTAGTCAAGCTGGGACCCAAGAGGCCCAGTACTTC. Full variable domain (remainder filled in from reference TRBV19 and TRBJ2-5): DGGITQSPKYLFRKEGQNVTLSCEQNLNHDAMYWYRQDPGQGLRLIYYSQIVNDFQKGDIAEGYSVSREKKESFPLTVTSAQKNPTAFYLCASSQAGTQEAQYFGPGTRLLVL.

By its share, this clonotype is medium-sized. DNA of the CDR3: TGCGCCAGCAGCCAAGGACACGGCTCTGGGGCCAACGTCCTGACTTTC. It codes for CASSQGHGSGANVLTF. The chain is built from TRBV4-1 and TRBJ2-6, with unresolved D. The CDR3 consists of 16 residues. CDR1 is MGHRA and CDR2 is YSYEKL in the germline V gene. V gave up 1 base and J gave up 0 bases, with 7 bases separating them.

Details on this clonotype: At one end, the junction sequence differs from germline, possibly due to a read error. The rearrangement joins TRBV7-2 to TRBJ2-6; D could derive from TRBD1 or TRBD2 (5 bases each). CDR1 is SGHTA, CDR2 FQGNSA, per germline. The CDR3 is 16 amino acids. The CDR3 bases are TGTGCCAGCGGCCAAGACCGGGGCTCTGGGGCCAACGTCCCGACTTTC. Translation gives CASGQDRGSGANVPTF.

V is TRBV21-1 and J is TRBJ2-1; no DNA check was done on the table's D call, TRBD2. TRBV21-1 is recorded as a pseudogene. This CDR3 comprises 18 residues. CDR3 sequence (DNA): TGTGCCAGCAGCCCTAAGGGGAATAGCGGGCCTACCTACAATGAGCAGTTCTTC. Protein sequence: CASSPKGNSGPTYNEQFF.

Judged by abundance, this clonotype is medium-sized (0.01 to 0.1%). The chain combines TRBV7-8 with TRBJ2-2; unclear D gene. Germline CDR1 is SGHVS and CDR2 is FQNEAQ. V lost 1 base, J lost 5 bases, and 14 bases lay in between. There are 16 residues in the CDR3. CDR3 sequence reads: CASSLDHTGLTGELFF. The CDR3 nucleotides read TGTGCCAGCAGCTTAGACCATACCGGCTTAACCGGGGAGCTGTTTTTT. Full variable domain (remainder filled in from reference TRBV7-8 and TRBJ2-2): GAGVSQSPRYKVAKRGQDVALRCDPISGHVSLFWYQQALGQGPEFLTYFQNEAQLDKSGLPSDRFFAERPEGSVSTLKIQRTQQEDSAVYLCASSLDHTGLTGELFFGEGSRLTVL.

This chain joins TRBV24-1 and TRBJ2-7, with 10 bases that match TRBD1. The CDR3 contains 15 residues. Per germline, CDR1 KGHDR and CDR2 SFDVKD. V lost 4 bases and J lost 5; bases outside the gene matches: 7. The CDR3 sequence is CATSDPGQGDNEQYF. The CDR3 nucleotides read TGTGCCACCAGTGACCCTGGACAGGGGGACAACGAGCAGTACTTC.

About this clonotype: The CDR3 carries no conserved terminal phenylalanine or tryptophan, so it likely arises from a read error. This rearrangement joins TRBV7-9 to TRBJ2-1; D is uncertain. Germline loops: CDR1 SEHNR, CDR2 FQNEAQ (reference sequence). The CDR3 is 13 residues long. CDR3 amino acids: CAGSSGSRDEQFS. CDR3 DNA sequence: TGTGCCGGCAGCTCAGGATCTCGGGATGAGCAGTTCTCC.

To note about this clonotype: The missing conserved phenylalanine or tryptophan at the end of this CDR3 makes a read error likely. This chain uses TRBV5-1 with TRBJ2-2; the D gene could be TRBD1 or TRBD2 (5 bases each). This CDR3 has 16 amino acids. Germline assignment: CDR1 SGHRS and CDR2 YFSETQ. DNA of the CDR3: TGCGCCAGCAGTACCGAGGGACCAGCTAACACCAGGGAGCTGTTTGTT. It translates to CASSTEGPANTRELFV.

V and J are TRBV29-1 and TRBJ2-3; the match to TRBD2 covers 7 bases. CDR1 and CDR2 from the germline V gene are SQVTM and ANQGSEA. This CDR3 has 14 residues. V shed 7 bases and J 2 bases; nucleotides not matched to a gene: 9. The CDR3 spells CSASSGTPTDTQYF. Written as DNA, the CDR3 is TGCAGCGCCAGCAGCGGGACTCCCACAGATACGCAGTATTTT.

This clonotype is medium-sized in the sample. This chain links TRBV29-1 with TRBJ2-1; D is uncertain. This CDR3 spans 12 amino acids. CDR1 and CDR2 from the germline V gene are SQVTM and ANQGSEA. The ends were cut back, 3 bases at V and 3 bases at J, with 6 bases in the middle. The CDR3 protein is CSVEIVYNEQFF. CDR3 nucleotide sequence: TGCAGCGTTGAGATAGTCTACAATGAGCAGTTCTTC.

About this clonotype itself: Here the CDR3 omits its conserved ending phenylalanine or tryptophan, so a read error is the likely source. The chain combines TRBV5-8 with TRBJ2-7, with TRBD1 matching 11 bases. Looked up from germline, CDR1 is SGHTS and CDR2 is YDEGEE. The CDR3 consists of 15 residues. Trimming cost V 5 bases and J 6 bases; bases outside gene matches: 10. CDR3 in DNA: TGTGCCAGCAGGTACCCCGGGACAGGGGGTCCCGAGCAGTACCTC. It specifies CASRYPGTGGPEQYL.

Worth noting for this clonotype: At one boundary the junction diverges from the germline segment, which might be a read error. The genes are TRBV6-1 and TRBJ2-6; weak D call: TRBD1 (5 bases). CDR3 length equals 16 residues. Germline CDR1 is MNHNS and CDR2 is SASEGT. The CDR3, as DNA: TGTGCCAGCAGTGAATTCACCGGCTCTGGGGCCAACGCCCTGACTTTC. Encoded protein: CASSEFTGSGANALTF.

This clonotype was found a few times. This rearrangement joins TRBV27 to TRBJ2-7; D gene uncertain. With 4 bases removed from V and 0 bases from J, the gap between germline ends came to 10 bases. In germline, CDR1 is MNHEY, CDR2 SMNVEV (reference sequence). This CDR3 has 14 amino acids. The CDR3 DNA reads as TGTGCCAGCAGTTCCTACCAAAACTCCTACGAGCAGTACTTC. Its translation is CASSSYQNSYEQYF.

This clonotype was seen just once. This chain connects TRBV7-8 to TRBJ2-1, with 14 bases aligning to TRBD2. The germline CDR1 and CDR2 sequences are SGHVS and FQNEAQ. The CDR3 is 17 amino acids. V gave up 1 base and J gave up 6 bases; unmatched junction bases: 5. The CDR3 loop is CASSLEGLAGAPNEQFF. The CDR3 coding sequence is TGTGCCAGCAGCTTAGAGGGACTAGCGGGAGCCCCCAATGAGCAGTTCTTC.